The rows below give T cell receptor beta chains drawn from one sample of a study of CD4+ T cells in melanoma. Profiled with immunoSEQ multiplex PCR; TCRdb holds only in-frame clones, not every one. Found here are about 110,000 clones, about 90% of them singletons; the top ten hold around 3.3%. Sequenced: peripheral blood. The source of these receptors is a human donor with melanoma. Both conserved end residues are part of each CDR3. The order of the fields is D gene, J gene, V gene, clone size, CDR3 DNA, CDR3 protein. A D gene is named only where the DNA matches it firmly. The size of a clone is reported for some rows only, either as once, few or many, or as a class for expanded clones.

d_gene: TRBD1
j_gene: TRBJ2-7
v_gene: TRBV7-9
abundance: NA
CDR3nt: TGTGCCAGCAGCCGGACAGGGGGCTCCTACGAGCAGTACTTC
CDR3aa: CASSRTGGSYEQYF

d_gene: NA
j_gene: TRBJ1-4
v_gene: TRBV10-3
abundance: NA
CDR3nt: TGTGCCATCATGGAAGGCCCCTCTAATGAAAAACTGTTTTTT
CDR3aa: CAIMEGPSNEKLFF

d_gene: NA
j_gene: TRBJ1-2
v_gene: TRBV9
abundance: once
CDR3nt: TGTGCCAGCAGCGTAGAGGGGGGCGGCTACACCTTC
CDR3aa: CASSVEGGGYTF

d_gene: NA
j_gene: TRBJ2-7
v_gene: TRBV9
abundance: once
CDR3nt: TGTGCCAGCAGCCCCCGTCCTAGTGGCTACGAGCAGTACTTC
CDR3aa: CASSPRPSGYEQYF

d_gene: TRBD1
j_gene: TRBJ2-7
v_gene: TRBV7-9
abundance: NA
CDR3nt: TGTGCCAGCAGCTTAAAGGGACAGGGAACGATCTACGAGCAGTACTTC
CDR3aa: CASSLKGQGTIYEQYF

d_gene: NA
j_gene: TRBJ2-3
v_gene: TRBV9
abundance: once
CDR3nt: TGTGCCAGCAGCCTCACTACAGATACGCAGTATTTT
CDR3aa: CASSLTTDTQYF

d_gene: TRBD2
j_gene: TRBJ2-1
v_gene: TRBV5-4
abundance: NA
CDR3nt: TGTGCCAGCACCCAGCGGGAGGGCCGAAATGAGCAGTTCTTC
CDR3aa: CASTQREGRNEQFF

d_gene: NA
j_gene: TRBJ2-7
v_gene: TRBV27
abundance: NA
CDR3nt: TGTGCCAGCAGTTTAGGGTCTGGTAGCTCCTACGAGCAGTACTTC
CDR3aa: CASSLGSGSSYEQYF

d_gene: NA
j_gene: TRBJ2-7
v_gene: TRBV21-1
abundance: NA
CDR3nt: TGTGCCAGCAGCAAATCAGTGCAGGCACTCTCCTACGAGCAGTACTTC
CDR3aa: CASSKSVQALSYEQYF

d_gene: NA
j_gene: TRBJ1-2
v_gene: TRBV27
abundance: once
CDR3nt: TGTGCCAGCAGTTTCTCTGGGGGGACCCAAAATGGCTACACCTTC
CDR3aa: CASSFSGGTQNGYTF

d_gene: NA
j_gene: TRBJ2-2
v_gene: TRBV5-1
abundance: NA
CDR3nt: TGCGCCAGCAGCTTGGGGTCATCCGCGAACACCGGGGAGCTGTTTTTT
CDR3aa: CASSLGSSANTGELFF

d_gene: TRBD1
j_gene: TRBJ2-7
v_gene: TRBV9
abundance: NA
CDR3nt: TGTGCCTTTATTGTCCAGGCAGGGGGCTCCTACGAGCAGTACTTC
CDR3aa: CAFIVQAGGSYEQYF

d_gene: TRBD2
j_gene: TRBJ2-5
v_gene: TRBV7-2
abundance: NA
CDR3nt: TGTGCCAGCAGCTTGGTCCCGGGACTAGCGGGTCGGCCTCAAGAGACCCAGTACTTC
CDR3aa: CASSLVPGLAGRPQETQYF

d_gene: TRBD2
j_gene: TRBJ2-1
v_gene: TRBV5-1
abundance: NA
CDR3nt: TGCGCCAGCAGCTCCGGGCCGGGGGAGGGTGAGCAGTTCTTC
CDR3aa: CASSSGPGEGEQFF

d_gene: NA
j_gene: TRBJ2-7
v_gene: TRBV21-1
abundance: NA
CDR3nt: TGTGCCTCCCCAGGCCCTTCCTACGAGCAGTACTTC
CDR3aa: CASPGPSYEQYF

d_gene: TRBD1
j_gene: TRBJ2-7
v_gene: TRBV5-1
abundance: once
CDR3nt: TGCGCCAGCAGCGCGGGACAGGTGAACTACGAGCAGTACTTC
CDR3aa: CASSAGQVNYEQYF

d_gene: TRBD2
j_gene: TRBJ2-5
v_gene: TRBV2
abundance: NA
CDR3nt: TGTGCCAGCCAGCGCACTAGCGGGGGACCTAGGACCCAGTACTTC
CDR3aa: CASQRTSGGPRTQYF

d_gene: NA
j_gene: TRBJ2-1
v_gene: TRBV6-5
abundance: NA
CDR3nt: TGTGCCAGCAGTTCACTTATAGGGGCTCGGAAGCAGTTCTTC
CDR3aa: CASSSLIGARKQFF

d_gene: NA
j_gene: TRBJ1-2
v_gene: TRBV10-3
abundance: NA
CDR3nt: TGTGCCATCAGTGAGCAGGGGAACTATGGCTACACCTTC
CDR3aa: CAISEQGNYGYTF

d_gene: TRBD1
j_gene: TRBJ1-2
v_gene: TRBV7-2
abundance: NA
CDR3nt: TGTGCCAGCAGCTTTGGGGGACAGAACTATGGCTACACCTTC
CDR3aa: CASSFGGQNYGYTF

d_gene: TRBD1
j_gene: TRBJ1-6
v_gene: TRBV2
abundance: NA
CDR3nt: TGTGCCAGCAGTGTACGGACAGGGGGCGCGTCACCCCTCCACTTT
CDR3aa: CASSVRTGGASPLHF

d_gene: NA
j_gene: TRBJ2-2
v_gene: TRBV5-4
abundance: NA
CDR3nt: TGTGCCAGCAGCCCCCAGAGCGGAGGCTTCACCGGGGAGCTGTTTTTT
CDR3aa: CASSPQSGGFTGELFF

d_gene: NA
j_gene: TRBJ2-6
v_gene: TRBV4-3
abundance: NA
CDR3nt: TGCGCCAGCAGCCCGGGACGCAGCTCTGGGGCCAACGTCCTGACTTTC
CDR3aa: CASSPGRSSGANVLTF

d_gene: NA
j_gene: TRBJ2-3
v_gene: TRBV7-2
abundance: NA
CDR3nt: TGTGCCAGCAGCACCTCAACAGGAGGCACAGATACGCAGTATTTT
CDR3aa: CASSTSTGGTDTQYF

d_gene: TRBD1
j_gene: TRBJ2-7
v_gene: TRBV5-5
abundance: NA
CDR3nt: TGTGCCAGCAGCTTTCAGGGGGCAACGTGGTACGAGCAGTACTTC
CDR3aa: CASSFQGATWYEQYF